Each of the 4 T cell receptor beta chains below was sequenced from the same sample in a study of response to subunit inactivated influenza vaccine. TCRdb re-derived calls from the RT-PCR reads in MiXCR, one entry per CDR3 protein. Of around 540,000 distinct CDR3 sequences in the sample, 10% to 15% were seen once. The starting material was PBMCs from blood, obtained on the day of vaccination. All receptors come from a man between 45 and 60 years old who received an inactivated influenza vaccine.

In DNA, the CDR3 is TGTGCCAGCAGTTTGACTAAATCGAACACCGGGGAGCTGTTTTTT. Protein sequence: CASSLTKSNTGELFF. The chain is built from TRBV7-2 and TRBJ2-2; weak D call: TRBD2 (5 bases). CDR3 size: 15 residues. V was trimmed by 6 bases and J by 0 bases, leaving 11 bases between them. Looked up from germline, CDR1 is SGHTA and CDR2 is FQGNSA.

Many counts were recorded for this clonotype. V and J are TRBV11-2 and TRBJ2-7; D tentatively reads TRBD1 or TRBD2 (6 bases each). With 0 bases removed from V and 4 bases from J, the gap between germline ends came to 10 bases. Per germline, CDR1 SGHAT and CDR2 FQNNGV. The CDR3 is 14 residues long. The CDR3 bases are TGTGCCAGCAGCTTAGATGGGGGGCGGTACGAGCAGTACTTC. Translated, it gives CASSLDGGRYEQYF. Using reference TRBV11-2 and TRBJ2-7 for the parts outside the CDR3, the full variable domain is EAGVAQSPRYKIIEKRQSVAFWCNPISGHATLYWYQQILGQGPKLLIQFQNNGVVDDSQLPKDRFSAERLKGVDSTLKIQPAKLEDSAVYLCASSLDGGRYEQYFGPGTRLTVT.

CDR3 loop: CASSFGQNTDTQYF. The CDR3 nucleotides are TGTGCCAGCTCATTTGGACAGAACACAGATACGCAGTATTTT. The gene calls are TRBV18 and TRBJ2-3, with D possibly matching TRBD1 (6 bases). Germline assignment: CDR1 KGHSH and CDR2 LQKENI. This CDR3 region has 14 residues. V dropped 5 bases and J dropped 2 bases, with 11 bases sitting between them.

J is TRBJ2-3 and V is TRBV7-9; tentative D call: TRBD2 (6 bases). V gave up 5 bases and J gave up 0 bases, with 9 bases separating them. From germline, CDR1 is SEHNR and CDR2 FQNEAQ (reference sequence). This CDR3 is built from 14 residues. The CDR3 loop is CASSHRESTDTQYF. CDR3 DNA: TGTGCCAGCAGCCATCGGGAGAGCACAGATACGCAGTATTTT.